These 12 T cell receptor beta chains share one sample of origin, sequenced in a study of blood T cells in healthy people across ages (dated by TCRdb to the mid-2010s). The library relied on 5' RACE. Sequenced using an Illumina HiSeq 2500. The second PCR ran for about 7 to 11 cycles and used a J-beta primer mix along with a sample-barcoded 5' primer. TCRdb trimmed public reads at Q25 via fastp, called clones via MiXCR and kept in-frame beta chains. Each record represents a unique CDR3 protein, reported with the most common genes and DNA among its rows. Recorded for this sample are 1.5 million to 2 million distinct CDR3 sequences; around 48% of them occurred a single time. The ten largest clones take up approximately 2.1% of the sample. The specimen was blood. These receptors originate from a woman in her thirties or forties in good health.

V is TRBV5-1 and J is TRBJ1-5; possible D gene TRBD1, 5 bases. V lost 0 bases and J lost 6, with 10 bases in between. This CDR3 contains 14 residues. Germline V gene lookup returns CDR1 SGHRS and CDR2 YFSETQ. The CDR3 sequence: CASSLAGKGQPQHF. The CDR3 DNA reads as TGCGCCAGCAGCTTGGCAGGGAAGGGTCAGCCCCAGCATTTT.

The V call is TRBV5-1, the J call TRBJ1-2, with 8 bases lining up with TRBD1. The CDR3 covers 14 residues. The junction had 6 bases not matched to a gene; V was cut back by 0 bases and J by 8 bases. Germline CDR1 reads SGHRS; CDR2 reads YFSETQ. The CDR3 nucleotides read TGCGCCAGCAGCTTGGGACAGGGGAAGCGAGGCTACACCTTC. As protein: CASSLGQGKRGYTF.

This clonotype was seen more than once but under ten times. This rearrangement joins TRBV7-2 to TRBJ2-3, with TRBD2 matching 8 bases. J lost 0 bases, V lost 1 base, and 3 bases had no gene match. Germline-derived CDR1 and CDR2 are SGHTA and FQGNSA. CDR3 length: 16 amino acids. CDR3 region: CASSLDKRGSTDTQYF. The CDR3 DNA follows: TGTGCCAGCAGCTTAGACAAGCGGGGGAGCACAGATACGCAGTATTTT.

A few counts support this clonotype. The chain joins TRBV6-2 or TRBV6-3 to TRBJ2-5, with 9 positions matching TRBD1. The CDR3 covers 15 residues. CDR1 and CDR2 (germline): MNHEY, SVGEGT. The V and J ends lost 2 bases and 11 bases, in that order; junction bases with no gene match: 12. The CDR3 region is CASSYLRDRVEEQYF. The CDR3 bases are TGTGCCAGCAGTTACCTCCGGGACAGGGTAGAGGAGCAGTACTTC.

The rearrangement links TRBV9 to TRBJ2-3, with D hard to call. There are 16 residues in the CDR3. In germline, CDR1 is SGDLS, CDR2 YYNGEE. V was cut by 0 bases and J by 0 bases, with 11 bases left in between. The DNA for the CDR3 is TGTGCCAGCAGCGTAGATGTCGCTGCTAGCACAGATACGCAGTATTTT. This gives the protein CASSVDVAASTDTQYF.

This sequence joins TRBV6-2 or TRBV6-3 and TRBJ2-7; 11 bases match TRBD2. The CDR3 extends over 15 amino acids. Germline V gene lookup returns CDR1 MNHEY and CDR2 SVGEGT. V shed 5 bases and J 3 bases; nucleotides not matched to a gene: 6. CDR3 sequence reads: CASSEPSGGSYEQYF. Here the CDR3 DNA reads TGTGCCAGCAGTGAGCCTAGCGGGGGGAGCTACGAGCAGTACTTC.

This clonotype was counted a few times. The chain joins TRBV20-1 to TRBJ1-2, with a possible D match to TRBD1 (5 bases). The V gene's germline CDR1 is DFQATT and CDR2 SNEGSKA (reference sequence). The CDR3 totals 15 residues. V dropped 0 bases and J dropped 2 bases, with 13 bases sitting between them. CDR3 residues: CSARDSWGANYGYTF. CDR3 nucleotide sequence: TGCAGTGCTAGAGATTCGTGGGGCGCGAACTATGGCTACACCTTC.

CDR3 coding DNA: TGTGCCAGCAGTTTATCCTCAGGCCTCGGAAGGGGCACTGAAGCTTTCTTT. This codes for CASSLSSGLGRGTEAFF. The chain combines TRBV12-3 or TRBV12-4 with TRBJ1-1; possibly TRBD1 for D (5 bases). The CDR3 loop spans 17 amino acids. The V end was cut by 2 bases, the J end by 4 bases, with 20 bases between.

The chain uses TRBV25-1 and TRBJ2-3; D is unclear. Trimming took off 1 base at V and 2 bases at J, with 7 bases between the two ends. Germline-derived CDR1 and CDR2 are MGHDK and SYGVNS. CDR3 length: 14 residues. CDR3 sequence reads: CASSESHPTDTQYF. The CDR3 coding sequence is TGTGCCAGCAGTGAATCCCACCCCACAGATACGCAGTATTTT. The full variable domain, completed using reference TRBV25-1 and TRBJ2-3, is EADIYQTPRYLVIGTGKKITLECSQTMGHDKMYWYQQDPGMELHLIHYSYGVNSTEKGDLSSESTVSRIRTEHFPLTLESARPSHTSQYLCASSESHPTDTQYFGPGTRLTVL.

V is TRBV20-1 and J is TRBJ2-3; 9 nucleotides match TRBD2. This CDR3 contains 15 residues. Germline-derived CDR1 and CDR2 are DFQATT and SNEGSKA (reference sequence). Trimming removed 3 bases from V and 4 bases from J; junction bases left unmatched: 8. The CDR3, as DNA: TGCAGTGCTAGCGGGGAGCGGGGGGCCTCAGATACGCAGTATTTT. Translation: CSASGERGASDTQYF.

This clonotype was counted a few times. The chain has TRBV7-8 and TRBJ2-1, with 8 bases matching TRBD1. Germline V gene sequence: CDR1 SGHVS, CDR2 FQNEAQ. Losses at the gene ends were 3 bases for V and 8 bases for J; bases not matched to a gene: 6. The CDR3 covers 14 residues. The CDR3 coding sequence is TGTGCCAGCAGCTTCGGCGGGACAGGTGATGAGCAGTTCTTC. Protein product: CASSFGGTGDEQFF.

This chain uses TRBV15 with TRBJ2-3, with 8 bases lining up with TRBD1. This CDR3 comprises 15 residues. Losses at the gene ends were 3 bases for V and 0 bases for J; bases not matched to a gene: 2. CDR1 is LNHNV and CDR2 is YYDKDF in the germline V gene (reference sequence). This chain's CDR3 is CATSRDRDSTDTQYF. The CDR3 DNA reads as TGTGCCACCAGCAGGGACAGGGACAGCACAGATACGCAGTATTTT.